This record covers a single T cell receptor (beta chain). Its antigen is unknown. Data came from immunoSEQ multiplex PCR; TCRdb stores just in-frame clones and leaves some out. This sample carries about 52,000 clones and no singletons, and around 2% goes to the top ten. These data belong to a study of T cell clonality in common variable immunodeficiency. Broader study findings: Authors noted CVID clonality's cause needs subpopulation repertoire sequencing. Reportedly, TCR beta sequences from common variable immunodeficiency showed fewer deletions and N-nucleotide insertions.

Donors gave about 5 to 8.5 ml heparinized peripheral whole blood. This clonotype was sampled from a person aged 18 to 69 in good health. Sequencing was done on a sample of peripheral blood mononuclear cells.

The CDR3 bases that were read are TGTGCCAGCAGTGAAGGACAGGCGTTGAACACTGAA. Amino acid sequence: CASSEGQALNTE. The whole CDR3 protein reads CASSEGQALNTEAFF. This chain links TRBV2 with TRBJ1-1, with a tentative D call TRBD1 (6 bases). The read terminates 3 residues before the CDR3 end, so the remaining end is supplied by the germline J gene. Trimming left V 1 base short and J 0 bases short, with 9 bases between. CDR3 length equals 15 residues. Per germline, CDR1 SNHLY and CDR2 FYNNEI.